The 9 T cell receptor beta chains below all came from one sample that was sequenced in a study of blood T cell repertoires in COVID-19. TCRdb's table, derived via immunoSEQ multiplex PCR, lists solely in-frame clones and lacks some. The profile shows tens of thousands of clones, over 85% of them singletons. Sequencing used peripheral blood. The receptors originated from an older man with active or convalescent COVID-19.

This clone has only one observation. The rearrangement links TRBV6-2 or TRBV6-3 to TRBJ1-1; maybe TRBD1 (6 bases). This CDR3 has 14 residues. V gave up 6 bases and J gave up 5 bases, with 16 bases separating them. Per germline, CDR1 MNHEY and CDR2 SVGEGT. CDR3 in amino acids: CASSKQGLRTEAFF. Written as DNA, the CDR3 is TGTGCCAGCAGCAAACAGGGCCTTAGGACTGAAGCTTTCTTT.

This sequence joins TRBV15 and TRBJ2-3; D remains unclear. Between the trimmed V and J ends, which lost 5 bases and 6 bases, there was a span of 9 bases. This CDR3 has 12 amino acids. Germline loops: CDR1 LNHNV, CDR2 YYDKDF (reference sequence). For the CDR3, the DNA is TGTGCCACCAGCCCACGACTTGATACGCAGTATTTT. Translating gives CATSPRLDTQYF.

The chain uses TRBV6-5 and TRBJ2-7, with 7 positions matching TRBD2. CDR1 and CDR2 (germline): MNHEY, SVGAGI. CDR3 length: 15 residues. J gave up 1 base and V 0 bases, and 3 bases lay outside the gene matches. CDR3 protein: CASSYSGGGSYEQYV. The CDR3 bases are TGTGCCAGCAGTTACTCTGGGGGAGGGTCCTACGAGCAGTACGTC.

The V call is TRBV5-1, the J call TRBJ2-7, with 9 nucleotides matching TRBD1. The CDR3 sequence is 14 residues long. The germline gives CDR1 SGHRS, CDR2 YFSETQ. The J segment lost 3 bases and the V segment lost 1 base, leaving 2 bases of the junction unmatched. As DNA, the CDR3 is TGCGCCAGCAGCTTGACAGGGGGCAACTACGAGCAGTACTTC. This sequence encodes CASSLTGGNYEQYF.

V and J are TRBV19 and TRBJ2-3; D uncertain. V lost 4 bases, J lost 6 bases, and 11 bases lay in between. The CDR3 contains 13 residues. In germline, CDR1 is LNHDA, CDR2 SQIVND (reference sequence). The CDR3 loop reads CASSSGDVDTQYF. CDR3 DNA sequence: TGTGCCAGTAGTAGTGGAGACGTGGATACGCAGTATTTT. The variable domain in full, with the rest retrieved from reference TRBV19 and TRBJ2-3, is DGGITQSPKYLFRKEGQNVTLSCEQNLNHDAMYWYRQDPGQGLRLIYYSQIVNDFQKGDIAEGYSVSREKKESFPLTVTSAQKNPTAFYLCASSSGDVDTQYFGPGTRLTVL.

The DNA for the CDR3 is TGTGCCAGCAGCTTGGCCGCAGGGTTAGTTGGCTATGGCTACACCTTC. The encoded protein is CASSLAAGLVGYGYTF. The chain links TRBV5-6 to TRBJ1-2; D possibly corresponds to TRBD1 (5 bases). The CDR3 is made up of 16 amino acids. V lost 0 bases and J lost 4, with 16 bases in between. The germline V gene encodes CDR1 SGHDT and CDR2 YYEEEE. The whole variable domain, filled in from reference TRBV5-6 and TRBJ1-2, reads DAGVTQSPTHLIKTRGQQVTLRCSPKSGHDTVSWYQQALGQGPQFIFQYYEEEERQRGNFPDRFSGHQFPNYSSELNVNALLLGDSALYLCASSLAAGLVGYGYTFGSGTRLTVV.

This chain connects TRBV3-1 (or the pseudogene TRBV3-2) to TRBJ2-5; D might be TRBD2 (5 bases). Germline lookup yields CDR1 LGHDT and CDR2 YNNKEL (reference sequence). CDR3 size: 14 residues. V lost 4 bases and J 0 bases, leaving 9 bases between the germline ends. CDR3 bases: TGTGCCAGCAGCCGACGGACTGACCAAGAGACCCAGTACTTC. Translating gives CASSRRTDQETQYF.

The rearrangement links TRBV5-1 to TRBJ1-2; no definite D call. Germline lookup yields CDR1 SGHRS and CDR2 YFSETQ. V was pared by 4 bases and J by 3 bases, with 13 bases between. The CDR3 runs 14 residues. The CDR3 here is CASSPADRDYGYTF. As DNA, the CDR3 is TGCGCCAGCAGCCCGGCGGATCGGGACTATGGCTACACCTTC.

This chain uses TRBV12-5 with TRBJ2-7; 12 bases are shared with TRBD1. With 2 bases clipped from V and 7 bases from J, the junction kept 18 bases outside the gene matches. This CDR3 comprises 19 residues. Germline lookup yields CDR1 LGHNT and CDR2 FRNRAP. The CDR3 loop is CASGLTPWGGDRGLREQYV. CDR3 bases: TGTGCTAGTGGTTTGACCCCCTGGGGAGGGGACAGGGGGCTGAGGGAGCAGTACGTC.